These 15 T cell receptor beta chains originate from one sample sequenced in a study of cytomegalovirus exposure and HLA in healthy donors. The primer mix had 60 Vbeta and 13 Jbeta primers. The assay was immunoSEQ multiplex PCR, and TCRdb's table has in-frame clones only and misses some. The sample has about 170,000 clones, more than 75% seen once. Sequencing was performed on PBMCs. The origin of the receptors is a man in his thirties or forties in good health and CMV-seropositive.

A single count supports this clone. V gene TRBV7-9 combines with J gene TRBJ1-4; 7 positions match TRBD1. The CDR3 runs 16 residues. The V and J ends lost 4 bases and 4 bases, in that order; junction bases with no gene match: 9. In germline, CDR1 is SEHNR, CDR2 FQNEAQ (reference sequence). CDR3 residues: CASSSDRAPFNEKLFF. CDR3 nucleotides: TGTGCCAGCAGCTCAGACAGGGCTCCTTTTAATGAAAAACTGTTTTTT.

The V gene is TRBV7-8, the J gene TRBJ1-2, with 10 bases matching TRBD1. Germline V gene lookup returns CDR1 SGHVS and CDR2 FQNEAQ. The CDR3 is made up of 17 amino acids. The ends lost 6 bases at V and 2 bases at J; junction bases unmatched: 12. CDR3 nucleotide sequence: TGTGCCAGCAGTTATTATACCGGGACAGGGGAGAACTATGGCTACACCTTC. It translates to CASSYYTGTGENYGYTF.

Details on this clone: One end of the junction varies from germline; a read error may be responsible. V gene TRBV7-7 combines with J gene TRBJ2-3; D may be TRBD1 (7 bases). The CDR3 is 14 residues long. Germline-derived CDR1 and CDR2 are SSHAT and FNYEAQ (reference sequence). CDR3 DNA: TGTGCTAGCAGCTACGGAGGGGGCGCAGATACGCAGTATTTT. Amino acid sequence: CASSYGGGADTQYF. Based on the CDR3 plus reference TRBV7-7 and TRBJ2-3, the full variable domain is GAGVSQSPRYKVTKRGQDVTLRCDPISSHATLYWYQQALGQGPEFLTYFNYEAQPDKSGLPSDRFSAERPEGSISTLTIQRTEQRDSAMYRCASSYGGGADTQYFGPGTRLTVL.

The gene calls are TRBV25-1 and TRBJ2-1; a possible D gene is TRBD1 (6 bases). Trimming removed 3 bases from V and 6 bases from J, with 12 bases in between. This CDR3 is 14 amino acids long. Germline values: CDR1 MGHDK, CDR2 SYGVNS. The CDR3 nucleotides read TGTGCCAGCAGTGACAGGGGAATAGTCAATGAGCAGTTCTTC. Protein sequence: CASSDRGIVNEQFF.

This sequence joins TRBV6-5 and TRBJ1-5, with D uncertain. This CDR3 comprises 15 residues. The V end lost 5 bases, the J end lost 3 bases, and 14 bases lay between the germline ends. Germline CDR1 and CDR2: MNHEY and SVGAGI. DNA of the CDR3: TGTGCCAGCAGTACCTCAATGGGCGTCAATCAGCCCCAGCATTTT. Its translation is CASSTSMGVNQPQHF.

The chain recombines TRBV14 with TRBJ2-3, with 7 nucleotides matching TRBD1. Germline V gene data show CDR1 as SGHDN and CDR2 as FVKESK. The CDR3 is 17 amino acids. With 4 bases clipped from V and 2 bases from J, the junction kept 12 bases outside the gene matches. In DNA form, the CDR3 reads TGTGCCAGCAGCCCTAGGGGGCATTGGGGTACCACAGATACGCAGTATTTT. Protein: CASSPRGHWGTTDTQYF.

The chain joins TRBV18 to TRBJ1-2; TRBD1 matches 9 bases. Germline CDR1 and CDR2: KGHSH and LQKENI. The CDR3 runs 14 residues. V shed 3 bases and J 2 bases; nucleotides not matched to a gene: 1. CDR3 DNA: TGTGCCAGCTCACCGGACAGGGGCAACTATGGCTACACCTTC. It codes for CASSPDRGNYGYTF.

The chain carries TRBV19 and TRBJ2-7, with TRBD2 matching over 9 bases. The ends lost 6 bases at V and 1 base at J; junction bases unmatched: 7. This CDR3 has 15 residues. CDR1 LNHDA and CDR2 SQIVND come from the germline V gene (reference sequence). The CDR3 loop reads CASRTGTSLSYEQYF. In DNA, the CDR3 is TGTGCCAGTAGGACCGGGACTAGCCTATCCTACGAGCAGTACTTC. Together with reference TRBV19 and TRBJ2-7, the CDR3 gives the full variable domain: DGGITQSPKYLFRKEGQNVTLSCEQNLNHDAMYWYRQDPGQGLRLIYYSQIVNDFQKGDIAEGYSVSREKKESFPLTVTSAQKNPTAFYLCASRTGTSLSYEQYFGPGTRLTVT.

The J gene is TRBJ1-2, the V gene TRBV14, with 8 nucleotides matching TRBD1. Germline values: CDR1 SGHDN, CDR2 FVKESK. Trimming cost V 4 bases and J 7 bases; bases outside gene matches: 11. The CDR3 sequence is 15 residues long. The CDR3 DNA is TGTGCCAGCAGCCCCCGGGTTACAGGGGGGATTGGCTACACCTTC. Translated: CASSPRVTGGIGYTF. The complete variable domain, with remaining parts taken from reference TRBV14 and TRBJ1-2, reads EAGVTQFPSHSVIEKGQTVTLRCDPISGHDNLYWYRRVMGKEIKFLLHFVKESKQDESGMPNNRFLAERTGGTYSTLKVQPAELEDSGVYFCASSPRVTGGIGYTFGSGTRLTVV.

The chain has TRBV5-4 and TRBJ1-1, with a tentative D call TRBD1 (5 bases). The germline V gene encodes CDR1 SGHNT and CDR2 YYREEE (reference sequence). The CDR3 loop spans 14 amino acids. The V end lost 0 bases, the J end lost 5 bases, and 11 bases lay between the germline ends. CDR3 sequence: CASSLAGLGTEAFF. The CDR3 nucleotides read TGTGCCAGCAGCTTGGCGGGACTGGGTACTGAAGCTTTCTTT. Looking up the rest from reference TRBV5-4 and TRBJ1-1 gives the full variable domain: ETGVTQSPTHLIKTRGQQVTLRCSSQSGHNTVSWYQQALGQGPQFIFQYYREEENGRGNFPPRFSGLQFPNYSSELNVNALELDDSALYLCASSLAGLGTEAFFGQGTRLTVV.

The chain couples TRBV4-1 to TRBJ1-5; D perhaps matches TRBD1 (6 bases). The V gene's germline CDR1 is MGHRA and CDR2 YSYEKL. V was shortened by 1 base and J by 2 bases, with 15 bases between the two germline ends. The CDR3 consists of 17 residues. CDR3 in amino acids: CASSQVARGLGNQPQHF. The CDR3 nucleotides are TGCGCCAGCAGCCAAGTGGCCAGGGGTCTTGGCAATCAGCCCCAGCATTTT.

The CDR3 nucleotides are TGTGCCAGCAGTCCCGGGACAGGGAGGAATGAGCAGTTCTTC. Encoded protein: CASSPGTGRNEQFF. This chain connects TRBV18 to TRBJ2-1; TRBD1 agrees at 9 bases. Germline V lookup: CDR1 KGHSH, CDR2 LQKENI. Trimming cost V 8 bases and J 7 bases; bases outside gene matches: 9. The CDR3 extends over 14 amino acids.

The CDR3 DNA sequence: TGTGCCAGCAGCCAATATCGGTCGTGGGAGACCCAGTACTTC. Protein product: CASSQYRSWETQYF. The chain carries TRBV14 and TRBJ2-5; D call uncertain. V gave up 2 bases and J gave up 5 bases, with 12 bases separating them. The V gene's germline CDR1 is SGHDN and CDR2 FVKESK. This CDR3 comprises 14 residues.

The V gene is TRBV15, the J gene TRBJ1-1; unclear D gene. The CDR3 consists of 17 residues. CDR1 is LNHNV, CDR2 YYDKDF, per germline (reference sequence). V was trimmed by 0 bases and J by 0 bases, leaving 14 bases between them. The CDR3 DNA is TGTGCCACCAGCAGAGATCTGATAGGCGGGGTGAACACTGAAGCTTTCTTT. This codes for CATSRDLIGGVNTEAFF.

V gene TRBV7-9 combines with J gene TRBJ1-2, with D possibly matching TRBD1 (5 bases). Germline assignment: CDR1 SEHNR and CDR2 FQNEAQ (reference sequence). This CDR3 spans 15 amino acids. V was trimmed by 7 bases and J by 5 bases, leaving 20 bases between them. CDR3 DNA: TGTGCCAGCACCTATGACGGCAGGGTCCTTTATGGCTACACCTTC. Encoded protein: CASTYDGRVLYGYTF. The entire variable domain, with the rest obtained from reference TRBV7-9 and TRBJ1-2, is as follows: DTGVSQNPRHKITKRGQNVTFRCDPISEHNRLYWYRQTLGQGPEFLTYFQNEAQLEKSRLLSDRFSAERPKGSFSTLEIQRTEQGDSAMYLCASTYDGRVLYGYTFGSGTRLTVV.